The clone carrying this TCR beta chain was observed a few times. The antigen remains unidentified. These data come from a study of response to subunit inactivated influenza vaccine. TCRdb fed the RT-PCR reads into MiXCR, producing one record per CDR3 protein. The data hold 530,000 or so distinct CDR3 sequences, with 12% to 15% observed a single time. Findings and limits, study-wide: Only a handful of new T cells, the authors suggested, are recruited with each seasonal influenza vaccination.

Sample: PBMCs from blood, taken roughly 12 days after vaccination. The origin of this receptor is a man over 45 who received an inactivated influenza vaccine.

CDR3 sequence: CAIGTGNYFNYGYTF. The DNA for the CDR3 is TGTGCCATCGGGACAGGGAACTATTTTAACTATGGCTACACCTTC. The V and J genes are TRBV10-3 and TRBJ1-2; TRBD1 aligns across 9 bases. V lost 8 bases and J lost 1; bases outside the gene matches: 8. The CDR3 contains 15 residues. Germline CDR1 and CDR2: ENHRY and SYGVKD.